This T cell receptor beta chain was identified during a study of OX40 agonist ivuxolimab in advanced cancers. Describing the broader study: The costimulatory receptor OX40 (CD134) was targeted by ivuxolimab, a fully human IgG2 agonistic monoclonal antibody. Intravenous ivuxolimab was administered to patients every 2 weeks at six dose levels: 0.01, 0.1, 0.3, 1.5, 3 and 10 mg/kg. Among the approximately 50 dose-escalation patients, roughly 20 had hepatocellular carcinoma, 15 or so melanoma, 9 renal cell carcinoma and 9 head and neck cancer. The dose-escalation cohort was roughly 87% male with a mean age of roughly 62 years, ranging from roughly 20 to 80. Patients were allowed to have had prior anti-PD-1, anti-PD-L1 or anti-CTLA-4 therapy, and approximately 40% of the dose-escalation patients had been treated with checkpoint inhibitors. Partial responses were achieved by three dose-escalation patients, of whom one had hepatocellular carcinoma and two had cutaneous melanoma. Peripheral TCRbeta sequencing aimed to test whether ivuxolimab altered TCR sequence diversity and caused clonal T-cell expansion. The paper reports the monotherapy dose-escalation portion (N ≈ 50 patients) of the phase I ivuxolimab trial.

The CDR3 has 18 amino acids, counting the end cysteine and phenylalanine. CDR3 DNA is the only sequence kept; it has 54 bases, read in frame from the first base. The CDR1 and CDR2 encoded by the germline V gene (reference sequence) are LNHDA and SQIVND. V loses 5 bases, J loses 0 bases, and the germline ends lie 20 bases apart. The trial excluded patients who had a history of autoimmune disease or who were on systemic immunosuppression. Peripheral blood for TCR sequencing was drawn from every dose cohort at baseline, at cycle 4 day 1 and at cycle 7 day 1. The samples were taken from a phase I, first-in-human, multicenter, open-label dose-escalation trial of ivuxolimab. The trial enrolled adults with locally advanced or metastatic head and neck squamous cell, hepatocellular, melanoma or renal cell carcinoma. Before TCR sequencing, CD4+ T cells and CD8+ T cells were sorted from peripheral blood as separate populations.

Paper-wide results and their limitations: After ivuxolimab, expanded clones were on average more numerous among CD8+ T cells than among CD4+ T cells. Antigen specificity was not determined for the clonally expanded peripheral T cells. In the 0.1-3.0 mg/kg groups, partial responders had among the lowest normalized peripheral clonal expansion, particularly in CD8+ T cells. Low levels of normalized T-cell clonal expansion were also seen in some nonresponding patients. Clonal expansion of both CD4+ and CD8+ blood T cells was observed from baseline to week 6 at doses 0.1 to 3.0 mg/kg.

Genomic DNA was extracted from sorted cells for sequencing of the TCRbeta CDR3 region. TCRbeta CDR3 regions were sequenced using the immunoSEQ Assay. Not all clones reach the TCRdb copy of this immuneACCESS table, which keeps in-frame sequences only. Checked studies attribute under half of the gap to unresolved V genes and leave the rest unexplained. The sample table contains 45,000 to 60,000 clones; only one count was recorded for approximately 77% of them. The ten largest clones capture under 3% of the sample. Of note for this clone: Its cognate antigen has yet to be identified. There are no base qualities to consult, and no much larger clone falls within one base.

The sample in question was CD4+ or CD8+ T cells sorted from blood, obtained in a trial of the OX40 agonist ivuxolimab. The chain employs TRBV19 and TRBJ1-5, and possibly TRBD1, on 5 matching bases. The TCR originated in an adult with an advanced solid tumor such as melanoma, head and neck, liver or kidney cancer. The CDR3 protein is CASSLRTRAGYSNQPQHF. The nucleotide sequence reads as follows: TGTGCCAGTAGTTTGAGGACGCGGGCAGGGTATAGCAATCAGCCCCAGCATTTT.